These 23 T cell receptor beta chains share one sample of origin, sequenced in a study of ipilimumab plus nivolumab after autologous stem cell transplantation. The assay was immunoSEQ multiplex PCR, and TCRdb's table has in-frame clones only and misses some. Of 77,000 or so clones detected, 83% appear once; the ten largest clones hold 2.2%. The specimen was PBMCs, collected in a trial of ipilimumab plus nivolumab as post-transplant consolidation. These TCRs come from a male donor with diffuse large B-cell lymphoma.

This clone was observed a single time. The CDR3 nucleotides are TGTGCCAGTAGTATAGGCCCAGGGGGTGCAAACTATGGCTACACCTTC. It yields the protein CASSIGPGGANYGYTF. The chain is built from TRBV19 and TRBJ1-2, with TRBD1 matching 7 bases. CDR1 LNHDA and CDR2 SQIVND come from the germline V gene (reference sequence). This CDR3 spans 16 amino acids. Losses at the gene ends were 1 base for V and 2 bases for J; bases not matched to a gene: 7.

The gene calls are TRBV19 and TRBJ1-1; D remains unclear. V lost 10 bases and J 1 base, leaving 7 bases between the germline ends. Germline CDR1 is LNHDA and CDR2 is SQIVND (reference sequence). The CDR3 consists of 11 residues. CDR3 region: CATKRNTEAFF. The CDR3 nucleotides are TGTGCCACCAAGAGGAACACTGAAGCTTTCTTT.

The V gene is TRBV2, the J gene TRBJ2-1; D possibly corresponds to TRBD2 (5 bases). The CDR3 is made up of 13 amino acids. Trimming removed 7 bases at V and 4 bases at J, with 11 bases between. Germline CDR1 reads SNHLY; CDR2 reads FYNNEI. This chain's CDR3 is CASKSRVYNEQFF. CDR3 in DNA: TGTGCCAGCAAGTCGAGGGTTTACAATGAGCAGTTCTTC.

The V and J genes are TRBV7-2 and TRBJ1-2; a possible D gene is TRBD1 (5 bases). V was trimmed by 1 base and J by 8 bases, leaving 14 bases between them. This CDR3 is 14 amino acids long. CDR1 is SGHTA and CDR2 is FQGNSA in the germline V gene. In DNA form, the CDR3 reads TGTGCCAGCAGCTTAGTCGGCCAAGAGGGGGGCTACACCTTC. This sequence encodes CASSLVGQEGGYTF.

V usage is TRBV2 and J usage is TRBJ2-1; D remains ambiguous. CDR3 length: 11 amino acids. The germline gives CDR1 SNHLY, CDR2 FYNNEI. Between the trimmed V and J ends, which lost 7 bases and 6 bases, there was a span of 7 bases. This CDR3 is CASIQLNEQFF. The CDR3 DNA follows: TGTGCCAGCATACAGCTCAATGAGCAGTTCTTC. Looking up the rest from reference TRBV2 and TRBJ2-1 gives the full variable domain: EPEVTQTPSHQVTQMGQEVILRCVPISNHLYFYWYRQILGQKVEFLVSFYNNEISEKSEIFDDQFSVERPDGSNFTLKIRSTKLEDSAMYFCASIQLNEQFFGPGTRLTVL.

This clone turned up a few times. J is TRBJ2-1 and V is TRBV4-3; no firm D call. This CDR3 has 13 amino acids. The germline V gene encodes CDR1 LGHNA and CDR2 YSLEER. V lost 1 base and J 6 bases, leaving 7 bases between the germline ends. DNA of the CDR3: TGCGCCAGCAGCCAAGGGGGATTCAATGAGCAGTTCTTC. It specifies CASSQGGFNEQFF.

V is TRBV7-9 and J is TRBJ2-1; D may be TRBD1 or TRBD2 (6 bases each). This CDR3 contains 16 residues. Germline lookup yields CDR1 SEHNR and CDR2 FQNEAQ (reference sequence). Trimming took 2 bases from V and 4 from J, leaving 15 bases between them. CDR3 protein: CASSLQGRFVYNEQFF. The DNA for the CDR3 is TGTGCCAGCAGCTTACAGGGGAGGTTTGTGTACAATGAGCAGTTCTTC. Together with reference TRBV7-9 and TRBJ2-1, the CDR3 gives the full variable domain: DTGVSQNPRHKITKRGQNVTFRCDPISEHNRLYWYRQTLGQGPEFLTYFQNEAQLEKSRLLSDRFSAERPKGSFSTLEIQRTEQGDSAMYLCASSLQGRFVYNEQFFGPGTRLTVL.

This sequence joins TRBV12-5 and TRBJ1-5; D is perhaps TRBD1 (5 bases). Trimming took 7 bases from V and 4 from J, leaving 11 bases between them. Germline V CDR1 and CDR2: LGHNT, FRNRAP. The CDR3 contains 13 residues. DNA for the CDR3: TGTGCTAGTGCCCCGGGGCGGAATCAGCCCCAGCATTTT. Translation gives CASAPGRNQPQHF.

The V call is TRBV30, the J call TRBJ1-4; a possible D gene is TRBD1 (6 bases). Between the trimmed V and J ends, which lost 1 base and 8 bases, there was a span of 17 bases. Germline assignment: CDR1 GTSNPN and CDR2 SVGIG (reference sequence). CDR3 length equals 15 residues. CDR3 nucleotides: TGTGCCTGGAGTGCTCGGAGGGGGGCTGGCGAAAAACTGTTTTTT. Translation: CAWSARRGAGEKLFF.

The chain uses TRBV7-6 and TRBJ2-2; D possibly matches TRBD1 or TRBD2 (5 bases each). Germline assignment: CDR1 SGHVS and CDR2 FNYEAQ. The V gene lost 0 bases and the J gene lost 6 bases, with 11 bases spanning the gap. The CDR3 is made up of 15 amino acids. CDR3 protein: CASSLALRGAGELFF. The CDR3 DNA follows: TGTGCCAGCAGCTTAGCGCTACGGGGCGCCGGGGAGCTGTTTTTT.

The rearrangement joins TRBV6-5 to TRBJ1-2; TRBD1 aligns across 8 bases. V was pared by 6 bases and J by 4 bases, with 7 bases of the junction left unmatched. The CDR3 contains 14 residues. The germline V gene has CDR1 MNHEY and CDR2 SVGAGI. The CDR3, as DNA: TGTGCCAGCAGCGGCACAGGGGGGACCTATGGCTACACCTTC. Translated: CASSGTGGTYGYTF.

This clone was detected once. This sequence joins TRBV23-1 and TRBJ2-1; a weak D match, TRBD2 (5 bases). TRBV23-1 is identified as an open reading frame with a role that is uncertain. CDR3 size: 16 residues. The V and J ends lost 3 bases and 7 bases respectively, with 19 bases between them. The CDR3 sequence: CASSHSDGGEENEQFF. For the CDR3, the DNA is TGCGCCAGCAGTCATTCCGACGGAGGTGAGGAGAATGAGCAGTTCTTC.

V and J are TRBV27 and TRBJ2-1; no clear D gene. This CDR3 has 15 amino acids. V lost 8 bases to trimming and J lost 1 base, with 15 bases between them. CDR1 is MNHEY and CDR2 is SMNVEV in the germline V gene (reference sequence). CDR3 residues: CASYSRPESYNEQFF. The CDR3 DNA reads TGTGCCAGCTACTCTCGGCCAGAGTCCTACAATGAGCAGTTCTTC.

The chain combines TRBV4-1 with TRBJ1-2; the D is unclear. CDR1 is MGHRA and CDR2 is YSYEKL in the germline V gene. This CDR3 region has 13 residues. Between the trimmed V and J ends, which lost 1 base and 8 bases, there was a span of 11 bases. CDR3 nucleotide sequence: TGCGCCAGCAGCCAAGGGGATTCATTGGGCTACACCTTC. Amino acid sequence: CASSQGDSLGYTF.

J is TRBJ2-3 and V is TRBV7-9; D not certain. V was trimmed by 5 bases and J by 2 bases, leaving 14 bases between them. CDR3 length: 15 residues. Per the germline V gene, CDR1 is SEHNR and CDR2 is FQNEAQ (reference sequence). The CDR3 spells CASSLWTENTDTQYF. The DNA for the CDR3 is TGTGCCAGCAGCCTTTGGACGGAAAACACAGATACGCAGTATTTT.

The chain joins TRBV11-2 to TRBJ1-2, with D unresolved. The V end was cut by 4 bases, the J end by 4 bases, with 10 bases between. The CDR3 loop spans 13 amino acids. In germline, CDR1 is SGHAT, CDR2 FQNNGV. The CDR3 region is CASSSNGFYGYTF. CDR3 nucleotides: TGTGCCAGCAGCTCGAACGGGTTCTATGGCTACACCTTC. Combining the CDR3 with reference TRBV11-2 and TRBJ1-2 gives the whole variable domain EAGVAQSPRYKIIEKRQSVAFWCNPISGHATLYWYQQILGQGPKLLIQFQNNGVVDDSQLPKDRFSAERLKGVDSTLKIQPAKLEDSAVYLCASSSNGFYGYTFGSGTRLTVV.

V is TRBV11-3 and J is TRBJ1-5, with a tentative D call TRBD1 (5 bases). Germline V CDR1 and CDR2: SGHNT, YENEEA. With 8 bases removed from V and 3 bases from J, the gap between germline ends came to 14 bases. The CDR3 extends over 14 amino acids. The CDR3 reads CASVLWDHNQPQHF. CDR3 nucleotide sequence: TGTGCCAGCGTCTTATGGGACCACAATCAGCCCCAGCATTTT.

CDR3 bases: TGCAGCGTTGGAGGCAGAGCGGAGACCCAGTACTTC. Protein product: CSVGGRAETQYF. The rearrangement uses TRBV29-1 and TRBJ2-5, with D unclear. V was trimmed by 4 bases and J by 5 bases, leaving 11 bases between them. CDR1 SQVTM and CDR2 ANQGSEA come from the germline V gene. The CDR3 loop spans 12 amino acids. Looking up the rest from reference TRBV29-1 and TRBJ2-5 gives the full variable domain: SAVISQKPSRDICQRGTSLTIQCQVDSQVTMMFWYRQQPGQSLTLIATANQGSEATYESGFVIDKFPISRPNLTFSTLTVSNMSPEDSSIYLCSVGGRAETQYFGPGTRLLVL.

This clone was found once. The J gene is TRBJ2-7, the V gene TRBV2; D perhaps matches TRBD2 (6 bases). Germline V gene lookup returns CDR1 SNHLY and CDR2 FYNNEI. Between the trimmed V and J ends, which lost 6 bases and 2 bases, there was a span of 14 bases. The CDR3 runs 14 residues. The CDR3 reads CASRTGTPPYEQYF. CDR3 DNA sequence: TGTGCCAGCAGGACCGGGACTCCTCCCTACGAGCAGTACTTC.

CDR3 DNA: TGTGCCAGCAGCTTGTGGGGACAGGGAAATCAGCCCCAGCATTTT. It yields the protein CASSLWGQGNQPQHF. The rearrangement uses TRBV5-5 and TRBJ1-5, with 9 bases aligning to TRBD1. J gave up 4 bases and V 1 base, and 3 bases lay outside the gene matches. Per the germline V gene, CDR1 is SGHKS and CDR2 is YYEKEE (reference sequence). The CDR3 runs 15 residues.

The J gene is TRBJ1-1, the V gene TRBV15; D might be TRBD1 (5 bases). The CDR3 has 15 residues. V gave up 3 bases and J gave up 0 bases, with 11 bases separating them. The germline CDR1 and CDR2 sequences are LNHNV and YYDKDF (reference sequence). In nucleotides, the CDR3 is TGTGCCACCAGCAGGCAGGGAGATATGAACACTGAAGCTTTCTTT. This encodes CATSRQGDMNTEAFF.

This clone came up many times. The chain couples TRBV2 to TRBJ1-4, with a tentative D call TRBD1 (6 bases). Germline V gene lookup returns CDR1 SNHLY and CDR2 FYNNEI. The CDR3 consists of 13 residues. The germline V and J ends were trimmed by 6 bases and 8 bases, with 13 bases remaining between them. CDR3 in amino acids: CASSQGLAEKLFF. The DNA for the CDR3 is TGTGCCAGCAGCCAGGGGCTGGCGGAAAAACTGTTTTTT.

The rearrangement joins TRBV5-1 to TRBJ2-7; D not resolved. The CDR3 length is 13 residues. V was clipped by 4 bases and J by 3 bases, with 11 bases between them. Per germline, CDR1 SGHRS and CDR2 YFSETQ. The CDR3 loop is CASSPEPGYEQYF. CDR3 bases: TGCGCCAGCAGCCCCGAACCGGGCTACGAGCAGTACTTC.